One and the same sample provided the 23 T cell receptor beta chains below, sequenced in a study of OX40 agonist ivuxolimab in advanced cancers. TCRdb's table, derived via immunoSEQ multiplex PCR, lists solely in-frame clones and lacks some. The data show tens of thousands of clones, about 82% seen once. The sequencing here drew on CD4+ or CD8+ T cells sorted from blood, taken in a trial of the OX40 agonist ivuxolimab. These receptor sequences come from an adult with an advanced solid tumor such as melanoma, head and neck, liver or kidney cancer.

This sequence joins TRBV20-1 and TRBJ2-4, with TRBD1 identical over 7 bases. With 7 bases clipped from V and 6 bases from J, the junction kept 3 bases outside the gene matches. CDR1 is DFQATT, CDR2 SNEGSKA, per germline (reference sequence). This CDR3 spans 11 amino acids. CDR3 sequence reads: CSGKGANIQYF. In DNA, the CDR3 is TGCAGTGGAAAGGGGGCAAACATTCAGTACTTC.

The chain couples TRBV2 to TRBJ2-1, with TRBD2 matching over 7 bases. Germline trimming cut 4 bases from V and 8 bases from J; bases unmatched to any gene: 11. The germline CDR1 and CDR2 sequences are SNHLY and FYNNEI. CDR3 length: 15 amino acids. The CDR3 DNA sequence: TGTGCCAGCAGTGTGGGAGCGGGGCCGGGAGATGAGCAGTTCTTC. Translated, it gives CASSVGAGPGDEQFF.

This chain uses TRBV4-2 with TRBJ1-6; the D gene is possibly TRBD1 (6 bases). Germline CDR1 reads LGHNA; CDR2 reads YNFKEQ. Deletions cut 0 bases from V and 4 bases from J, with 13 bases between. The CDR3 contains 17 residues. The CDR3 DNA follows: TGTGCCAGCAGCCAAGACTCAGGGGCACGATATAATTCACCCCTCCACTTT. Amino acids: CASSQDSGARYNSPLHF.

This clone appeared once. The J gene is TRBJ2-5, the V gene TRBV25-1; 10 bases align to TRBD2. Germline CDR1 reads MGHDK; CDR2 reads SYGVNS. The CDR3 has 15 amino acids. Germline trimming cut 5 bases from V and 0 bases from J; bases unmatched to any gene: 3. As DNA, the CDR3 is TGTGCCAGCAGTTCCGGACTAGCGGACCAAGAGACCCAGTACTTC. Protein product: CASSSGLADQETQYF.

This rearrangement joins TRBV19 to TRBJ2-1, with D possibly TRBD1 on 6 matching bases. The germline CDR1 and CDR2 sequences are LNHDA and SQIVND (reference sequence). The CDR3 runs to 12 residues. The chain's CDR3 is CATGTTYNEQFF. For the CDR3, the DNA is TGTGCTACCGGGACAACCTACAATGAGCAGTTCTTC.

The chain combines TRBV6-5 with TRBJ1-6; 7 bases map to TRBD1. The CDR3 loop spans 14 amino acids. Germline V gene lookup returns CDR1 MNHEY and CDR2 SVGAGI. Trimming removed 6 bases from V and 9 bases from J; junction bases left unmatched: 8. The CDR3, as DNA: TGTGCCAGCAGGGATACAGGGGCGCGTTCACCCCTCCACTTT. Translation gives CASRDTGARSPLHF.

The chain uses TRBV4-2 and TRBJ2-7; 7 positions match TRBD1. The trim removed 1 base at V and 6 bases at J, leaving 6 bases unmatched. Per germline, CDR1 LGHNA and CDR2 YNFKEQ. The CDR3 is made up of 14 amino acids. The DNA for the CDR3 is TGTGCCAGCAGCCAAGTCGAGGGGGCAGGCGAGCAGTACTTC. As protein: CASSQVEGAGEQYF.

V and J are TRBV18 and TRBJ2-5; no reliable D call. Germline V gene lookup returns CDR1 KGHSH and CDR2 LQKENI. CDR3 length: 13 residues. V was clipped by 1 base and J by 5 bases, with 8 bases between them. The CDR3 region is CASSPQGRETQYF. CDR3 in DNA: TGTGCCAGCTCACCACAGGGCCGGGAGACCCAGTACTTC.

This chain uses TRBV6-6 with TRBJ2-4; D might be TRBD1 (6 bases). The CDR3 covers 16 residues. Per the germline V gene, CDR1 is MNHNY and CDR2 is SVGAGI (reference sequence). V was clipped by 6 bases and J by 0 bases, with 15 bases between them. The chain's CDR3 is CASSSFGQLAKNIQYF. As DNA, the CDR3 is TGTGCCAGCAGCTCGTTCGGACAGTTAGCCAAAAACATTCAGTACTTC.

This chain uses TRBV25-1 with TRBJ1-2; D gene ambiguous. CDR3 length equals 16 residues. V lost 2 bases and J lost 2, with 15 bases in between. Germline assignment: CDR1 MGHDK and CDR2 SYGVNS. CDR3 bases: TGTGCCAGCAGTGAAGACGGCAGTTCTTTGAACTATGGCTACACCTTC. Translating it yields CASSEDGSSLNYGYTF.

The V gene is TRBV2, the J gene TRBJ2-1, with unresolved D. This CDR3 is built from 15 residues. The germline gives CDR1 SNHLY, CDR2 FYNNEI. The V end lost 7 bases, the J end lost 4 bases, and 17 bases lay between the germline ends. In DNA, the CDR3 is TGTGCCAGCACTACGATTATCCCCTCTTACAATGAGCAGTTCTTC. It codes for CASTTIIPSYNEQFF.

The rearrangement uses TRBV7-9 and TRBJ2-7, with 13 bases that match TRBD2. The length of the CDR3 is 15 residues. Trimming removed 5 bases from V and 3 bases from J; junction bases left unmatched: 4. CDR1 and CDR2 (germline): SEHNR, FQNEAQ (reference sequence). The CDR3 DNA sequence: TGTGCCAGCAGCCCGACTAGCGGGGGGAACTACGAGCAGTACTTC. Protein product: CASSPTSGGNYEQYF.

The rearrangement joins TRBV12-5 to TRBJ2-1; 9 bases match TRBD2. This CDR3 has 16 amino acids. The germline V gene has CDR1 LGHNT and CDR2 FRNRAP. After removal of 0 bases from V and 4 bases from J, the junction contained 4 bases not matched to a gene. The CDR3 sequence: CASGLVRGGAYNEQFF. CDR3 DNA: TGTGCTAGTGGTTTGGTACGCGGGGGGGCATACAATGAGCAGTTCTTC.

The J gene is TRBJ2-3, the V gene TRBV2, with 9 bases fitting TRBD2. From germline, CDR1 is SNHLY and CDR2 FYNNEI. The V and J ends lost 2 bases and 6 bases, in that order; junction bases with no gene match: 3. The CDR3 is made up of 14 amino acids. The CDR3 bases are TGTGCCAGCAGTGAACTAGCGGGGAGGGATACGCAGTATTTT. Protein product: CASSELAGRDTQYF.

This rearrangement joins TRBV7-2 to TRBJ2-5; 11 nucleotides line up with TRBD2. This CDR3 is 15 amino acids long. V gave up 3 bases and J gave up 7 bases; unmatched junction bases: 7. Germline V gives CDR1 SGHTA, CDR2 FQGNSA. The CDR3 region is CASSFVTSGVLTQYF. The DNA for the CDR3 is TGTGCCAGCAGCTTCGTGACTAGCGGGGTCCTGACCCAGTACTTC.

The genes are TRBV7-2 and TRBJ2-7; D call uncertain. Germline V gene data show CDR1 as SGHTA and CDR2 as FQGNSA. The CDR3 is made up of 12 amino acids. Trimming left V 1 base short and J 8 bases short, with 9 bases between. The CDR3 coding sequence is TGTGCCAGCAGCTTAGACGTTCAAAAGCAGTACTTC. This translates into CASSLDVQKQYF.

The chain couples TRBV5-1 to TRBJ1-4, with 12 bases that match TRBD1. This CDR3 has 17 residues. Losses at the gene ends were 3 bases for V and 5 bases for J; bases not matched to a gene: 8. The germline gives CDR1 SGHRS, CDR2 YFSETQ. This CDR3 is CASSSGTGGVKNEKLFF. CDR3 bases: TGCGCCAGCAGCTCCGGGACAGGGGGCGTTAAAAATGAAAAACTGTTTTTT. The full variable domain, completed using reference TRBV5-1 and TRBJ1-4, is KAGVTQTPRYLIKTRGQQVTLSCSPISGHRSVSWYQQTPGQGLQFLFEYFSETQRNKGNFPGRFSGRQFSNSRSEMNVSTLELGDSALYLCASSSGTGGVKNEKLFFGSGTQLSVL.

The chain carries TRBV15 and TRBJ2-1, with 8 bases identical to TRBD2. From germline, CDR1 is LNHNV and CDR2 YYDKDF (reference sequence). The CDR3 runs to 16 residues. V dropped 3 bases and J dropped 5; count of bases not matched to a gene: 9. The CDR3 coding sequence is TGTGCCACCAGCAGGGTTATAGCGGGACCTCACAATGAGCAGTTCTTC. It translates to CATSRVIAGPHNEQFF.

On this clone: At one end, the junction sequence differs from germline, possibly due to a read error. The rearrangement joins TRBV15 to TRBJ1-1; D is perhaps TRBD1 (5 bases). Germline V gene data show CDR1 as LNHNV and CDR2 as YYDKDF (reference sequence). The CDR3 totals 14 residues. CDR3 loop: CATSGDVGRAEAFF. CDR3 sequence (DNA): TGTGCCACCAGCGGAGACGTGGGGCGGGCTGAAGCTTTCTTT. Full variable domain (missing parts from reference TRBV15 and TRBJ1-1): DAMVIQNPRYQVTQFGKPVTLSCSQTLNHNVMYWYQQKSSQAPKLLFHYYDKDFNNEADTPDNFQSRRPNTSFCFLDIRSPGLGDTAMYLCATSGDVGRAEAFFGQGTRLTVV.

This chain connects TRBV6-1 to TRBJ2-5; D is ambiguous. This CDR3 comprises 13 residues. Per germline, CDR1 MNHNS and CDR2 SASEGT. Trimming stripped 4 bases from V and 3 bases from J, with 9 bases between. CDR3 in amino acids: CASSVEVKETQYF. DNA for the CDR3: TGTGCCAGCAGTGTAGAGGTAAAAGAGACCCAGTACTTC.

V and J are TRBV6-1 and TRBJ2-7; D is possibly TRBD1 or TRBD2 (5 bases each). CDR3 length: 14 residues. In germline, CDR1 is MNHNS, CDR2 SASEGT. Trimming cost V 7 bases and J 0 bases, with 13 bases left between them. The CDR3 sequence is CASTGTLSSYEQYF. CDR3 nucleotides: TGTGCCAGCACCGGGACCCTTAGCTCCTACGAGCAGTACTTC.

The chain uses TRBV19 and TRBJ1-3; no clear D gene. Trimming pared 3 bases from V and 1 base from J, leaving 10 bases between. The germline V gene has CDR1 LNHDA and CDR2 SQIVND (reference sequence). The CDR3 has 15 amino acids. The CDR3 reads CASSMSPRSGNTIYF. In DNA, the CDR3 is TGTGCCAGTAGTATGTCCCCAAGGTCTGGAAACACCATATATTTT.

The CDR3 reads CASSLVVGANYGYTF. The CDR3 DNA sequence: TGTGCCAGCAGCTTGGTTGTAGGAGCTAACTATGGCTACACCTTC. V is TRBV5-5 and J is TRBJ1-2; D unresolved. Germline CDR1 SGHKS, CDR2 YYEKEE (reference sequence). The CDR3 runs 15 residues. V was trimmed by 0 bases and J by 0 bases, leaving 9 bases between them.